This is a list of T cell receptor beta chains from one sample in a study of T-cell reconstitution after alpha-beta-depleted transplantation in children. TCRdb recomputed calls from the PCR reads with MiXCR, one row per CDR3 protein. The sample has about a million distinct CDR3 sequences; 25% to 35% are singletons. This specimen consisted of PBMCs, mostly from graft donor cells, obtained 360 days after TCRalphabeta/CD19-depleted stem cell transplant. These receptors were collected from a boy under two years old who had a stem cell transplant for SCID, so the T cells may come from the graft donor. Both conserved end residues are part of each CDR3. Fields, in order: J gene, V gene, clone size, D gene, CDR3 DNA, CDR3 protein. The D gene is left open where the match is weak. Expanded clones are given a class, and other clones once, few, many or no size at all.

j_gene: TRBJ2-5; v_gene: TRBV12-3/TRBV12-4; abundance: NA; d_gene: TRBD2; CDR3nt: TGTGCCAGCAGGCCGGGACTAGTCGAATTGGAGACCCAGTACTTC; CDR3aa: CASRPGLVELETQYF
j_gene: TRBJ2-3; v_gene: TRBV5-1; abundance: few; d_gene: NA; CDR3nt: TGCGCCAGCAGCTTGAGCGACGCAATCACAGATACGCAGTATTTT; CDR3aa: CASSLSDAITDTQYF
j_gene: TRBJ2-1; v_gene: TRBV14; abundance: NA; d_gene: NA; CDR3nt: TGTGCCAGCAGCCCCCTTGTTTCCCGAAGCCGTTACAATGAGCAGTTCTTC; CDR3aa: CASSPLVSRSRYNEQFF
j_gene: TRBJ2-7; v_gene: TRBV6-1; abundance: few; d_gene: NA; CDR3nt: TGTGCCAGCAGCCTCCAAGCGACCTACGAGCAGTACTTC; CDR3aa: CASSLQATYEQYF
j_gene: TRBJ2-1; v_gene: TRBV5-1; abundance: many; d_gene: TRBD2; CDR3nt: TGCGCCAGCAGCTTGTCTCCGGGGGGGCTCACCAATGAGCAGTTCTTC; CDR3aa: CASSLSPGGLTNEQFF
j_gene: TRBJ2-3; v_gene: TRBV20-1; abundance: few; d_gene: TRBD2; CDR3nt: TGCAGTGCTGACTCCCCTCCGGGGGGGGCAACGGATACGCAGTATTTT; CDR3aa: CSADSPPGGATDTQYF
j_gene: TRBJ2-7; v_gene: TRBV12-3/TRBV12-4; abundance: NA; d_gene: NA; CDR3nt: TGTGCCAGCAGTTTTTTTCGGCAGGGAGGCCGCGAGCAGTACTTC; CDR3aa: CASSFFRQGGREQYF
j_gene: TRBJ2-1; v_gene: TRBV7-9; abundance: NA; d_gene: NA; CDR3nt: TGTGCCAGCAGCTTAGGGGACGTCCTCTACTACAATGAGCAGTTCTTC; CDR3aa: CASSLGDVLYYNEQFF
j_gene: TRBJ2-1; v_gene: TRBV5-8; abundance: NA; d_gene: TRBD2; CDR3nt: TGTGCCAGCAGCCCAAGGGCGGGGGTCCCTCTTGGGGGTTTCTTC; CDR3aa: CASSPRAGVPLGGFF
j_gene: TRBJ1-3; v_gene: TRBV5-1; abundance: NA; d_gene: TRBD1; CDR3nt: TGCGCCAGCAGCTACGGACAGGGAGCAGGAAACACCATATATTTT; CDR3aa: CASSYGQGAGNTIYF
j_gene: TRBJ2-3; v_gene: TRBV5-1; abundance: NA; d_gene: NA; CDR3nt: TGCGCCAGCAGCTTGGAGTTTTTCGTTAAGGAGACAGATACGCAGTATTTT; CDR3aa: CASSLEFFVKETDTQYF
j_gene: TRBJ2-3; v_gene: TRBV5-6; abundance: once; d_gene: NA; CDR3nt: TGTGCCAGCAGCCGGGGCAATAGAGCGATCCCAGATACGCAGTATTTT; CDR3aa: CASSRGNRAIPDTQYF
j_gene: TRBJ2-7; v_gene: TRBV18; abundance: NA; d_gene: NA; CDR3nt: TGTGCCAGCTCACCAAGCCCGGGGTTAGGCGAGCAGTACTTC; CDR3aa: CASSPSPGLGEQYF
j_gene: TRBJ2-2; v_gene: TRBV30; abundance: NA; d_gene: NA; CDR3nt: TGTGCCTGGGGATTCACCGGGGAGCTGTTTTTT; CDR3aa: CAWGFTGELFF
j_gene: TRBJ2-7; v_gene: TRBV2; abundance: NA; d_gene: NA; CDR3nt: TGTGCCAGCAGTGACCGTCTAGCAGTCGAGCAGTACTTC; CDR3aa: CASSDRLAVEQYF
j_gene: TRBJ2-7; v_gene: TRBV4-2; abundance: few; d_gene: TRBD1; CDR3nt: TGTGCCAGCAGCCAAGGTCGCCAGGGGGCCTACGAGCAGTACTTC; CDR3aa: CASSQGRQGAYEQYF
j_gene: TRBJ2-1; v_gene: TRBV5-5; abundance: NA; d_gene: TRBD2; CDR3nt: TGTGCCAGCAGCTCACCAGCGGGGGGGCTTCATGAGCAGTTCTTC; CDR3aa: CASSSPAGGLHEQFF